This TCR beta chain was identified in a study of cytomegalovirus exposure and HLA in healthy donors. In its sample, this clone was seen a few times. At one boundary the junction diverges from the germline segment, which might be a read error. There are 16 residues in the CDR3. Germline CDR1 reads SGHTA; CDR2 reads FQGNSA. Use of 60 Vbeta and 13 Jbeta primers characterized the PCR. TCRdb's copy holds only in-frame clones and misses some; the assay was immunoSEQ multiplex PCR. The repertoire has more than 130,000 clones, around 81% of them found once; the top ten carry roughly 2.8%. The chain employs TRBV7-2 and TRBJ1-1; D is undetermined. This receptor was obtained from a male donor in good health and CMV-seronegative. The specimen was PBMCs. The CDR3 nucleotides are TGTGCCAGCAGTCAGTCCCGGGGTGAGGTGAACGCTGAAGCTTTCTTT. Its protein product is CASSQSRGEVNAEAFF. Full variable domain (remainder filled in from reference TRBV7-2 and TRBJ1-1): GAGVSQSPSNKVTEKGKDVELRCDPISGHTALYWYRQSLGQGLEFLIYFQGNSAPDKSGLPSDRFSAERTGGSVSTLTIQRTQQEDSAVYLCASSQSRGEVNAEAFFGQGTRLTVV.